This TCR beta chain comes out of a study of blood T cell repertoires in COVID-19. Looking at the study overall: COVID-19 samples collected from the United States, Italy and Spain covered acute and convalescent phases.

The length of the CDR3 is 15 residues. From germline, CDR1 is SNHLY and CDR2 FYNNEI. With 7 bases removed from V and 4 bases from J, the gap between germline ends came to 18 bases. The Seattle patients, enrolled during active infection, were followed longitudinally. The method was immunoSEQ multiplex PCR; TCRdb's version includes in-frame clones alone and lacks a portion of them. The top ten hold 0.85% to 1% of the sample, which has a few hundred thousand clones, about 85% seen once. Sequenced input: peripheral blood. The TCR was taken from a human donor with COVID-19, enrolled during active disease. The donor label of this sample is uncertain. This rearrangement joins TRBV2 to TRBJ2-3; D unresolved. In DNA, the CDR3 is TGTGCCAGCAAGTCCGCATCCTTTAGCCCAGATACGCAGTATTTT. This codes for CASKSASFSPDTQYF.